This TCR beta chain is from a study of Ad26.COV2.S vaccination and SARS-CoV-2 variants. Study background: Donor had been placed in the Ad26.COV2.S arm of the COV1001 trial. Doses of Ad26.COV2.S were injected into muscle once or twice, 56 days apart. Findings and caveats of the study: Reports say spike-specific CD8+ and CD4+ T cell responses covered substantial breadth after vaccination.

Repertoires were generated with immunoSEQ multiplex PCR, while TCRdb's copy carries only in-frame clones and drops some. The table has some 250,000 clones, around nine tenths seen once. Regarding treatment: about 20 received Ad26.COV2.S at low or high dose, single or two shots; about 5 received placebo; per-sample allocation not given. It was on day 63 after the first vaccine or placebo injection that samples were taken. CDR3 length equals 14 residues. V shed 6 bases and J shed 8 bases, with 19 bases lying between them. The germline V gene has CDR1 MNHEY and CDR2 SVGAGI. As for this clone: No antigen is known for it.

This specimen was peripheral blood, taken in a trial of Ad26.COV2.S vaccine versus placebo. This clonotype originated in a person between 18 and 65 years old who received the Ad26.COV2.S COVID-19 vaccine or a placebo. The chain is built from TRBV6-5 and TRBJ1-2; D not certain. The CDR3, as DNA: TGTGCCAGCAGGGTAGACAATCTTCTGGGGGGCTACACCTTC. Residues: CASRVDNLLGGYTF.